The rows below give T cell receptor beta chains drawn from one sample of a study of T cell responses to AZD1222 COVID-19 vaccine. The table came from immunoSEQ multiplex PCR; TCRdb's copy has only in-frame clones and leaves some out. The sample yields 120,000 or so clones, roughly 92% seen once. The sample in question was peripheral blood, obtained 28 days after the second AZD1222 dose. The receptor source for this set is an adult who received the AZD1222 COVID-19 vaccine. Both conserved end residues are part of each CDR3. D genes are given only for firm matches. For some rows the clone size is stated as once, few or many, or as a class when expanded; others skip it.

j_call: TRBJ1-2; d_call: -; clone_size: -; v_call: TRBV5-8; cdr3_nt: TGTGCCAGCAGCTTTCTTCAGACCTATGGCTACACCTTC; cdr3_aa: CASSFLQTYGYTF
j_call: TRBJ2-7; d_call: -; clone_size: -; v_call: TRBV12-5; cdr3_nt: TGTGCTAGTGGTTCCGGGACACATGACTCCTACGAGCAGTACTTC; cdr3_aa: CASGSGTHDSYEQYF
j_call: TRBJ1-2; d_call: -; clone_size: -; v_call: TRBV7-9; cdr3_nt: TGTGCCAGCAGCTTAGATGCCGAAGCTAACTATGGCTACACCTTC; cdr3_aa: CASSLDAEANYGYTF
j_call: TRBJ2-3; d_call: -; clone_size: few; v_call: TRBV5-1; cdr3_nt: TGCGCCAGCAGCTCTACCGCTTCCGGGACAGATACGCAGTATTTT; cdr3_aa: CASSSTASGTDTQYF
j_call: TRBJ2-7; d_call: -; clone_size: -; v_call: TRBV10-3; cdr3_nt: TGTGCCATCAGTGATCGGGTCACCTACGAGCAGTACTTC; cdr3_aa: CAISDRVTYEQYF
j_call: TRBJ1-5; d_call: -; clone_size: -; v_call: TRBV9; cdr3_nt: TGTGCCAGCAGCCTTGGGCCCACCCAGCCCCAGCATTTT; cdr3_aa: CASSLGPTQPQHF
j_call: TRBJ1-1; d_call: TRBD1; clone_size: once; v_call: TRBV5-1; cdr3_nt: TGCGCCAGCAGCTCACAAGCGCCAGGGGGCACTGAAGCTTTCTTT; cdr3_aa: CASSSQAPGGTEAFF
j_call: TRBJ1-6; d_call: -; clone_size: few; v_call: TRBV30; cdr3_nt: TGTGCCTGGAGTGTCACCACCTATAATTCACCCCTCCACTTT; cdr3_aa: CAWSVTTYNSPLHF
j_call: TRBJ2-7; d_call: -; clone_size: -; v_call: TRBV4-3; cdr3_nt: TGCGCCAGCAGCCAAGATTCTAGTTCGTATTACGAGCAGTACTTC; cdr3_aa: CASSQDSSSYYEQYF
j_call: TRBJ1-3; d_call: -; clone_size: -; v_call: TRBV7-6; cdr3_nt: TGTGCCAGCAGCTTCGGTCCAGACAGCGGCTACACCATATATTTT; cdr3_aa: CASSFGPDSGYTIYF
j_call: TRBJ1-3; d_call: TRBD1; clone_size: -; v_call: TRBV5-4; cdr3_nt: TGTGCCAGCAGCTGGGAACAGGGGAACACCATATATTTT; cdr3_aa: CASSWEQGNTIYF
j_call: TRBJ2-7; d_call: -; clone_size: -; v_call: TRBV4-1; cdr3_nt: TGCGCCAGCAGCCAACCTTCGCGGGGTTTCTCCTACGAGCAGTACTTC; cdr3_aa: CASSQPSRGFSYEQYF
j_call: TRBJ1-2; d_call: TRBD1; clone_size: -; v_call: TRBV10-3; cdr3_nt: TGTGCCATCAGTGCGGGGACAGCTAACTATGGCTACACCTTC; cdr3_aa: CAISAGTANYGYTF
j_call: TRBJ1-2; d_call: -; clone_size: -; v_call: TRBV6-5; cdr3_nt: TGTGCCAGCAGTTACTCCATAATGGGCCGCGCCTATGGCTACACCTTC; cdr3_aa: CASSYSIMGRAYGYTF
j_call: TRBJ1-2; d_call: -; clone_size: once; v_call: TRBV12-3/TRBV12-4; cdr3_nt: TGTGCCAGCAGTTCTAGGACAGACTATGGCTACACCTTC; cdr3_aa: CASSSRTDYGYTF
j_call: TRBJ2-2; d_call: -; clone_size: -; v_call: TRBV7-3; cdr3_nt: TGTGCCAGCAGCTTGGCGACGAACACCGGGGAGCTGTTTTTT; cdr3_aa: CASSLATNTGELFF
j_call: TRBJ1-2; d_call: -; clone_size: -; v_call: TRBV6-5; cdr3_nt: TGTGCCAGCAGTCGAGACAGGAACTATGGCTACACCTTC; cdr3_aa: CASSRDRNYGYTF
j_call: TRBJ2-7; d_call: -; clone_size: few; v_call: TRBV6-2/TRBV6-3; cdr3_nt: -; cdr3_aa: CASSSSTYEQYF
j_call: TRBJ1-2; d_call: -; clone_size: -; v_call: TRBV12-3/TRBV12-4; cdr3_nt: TGTGCCAGCAGTTTAGCAGGGTCTCATGGCTACACCTTC; cdr3_aa: CASSLAGSHGYTF
j_call: TRBJ2-2; d_call: -; clone_size: -; v_call: TRBV7-9; cdr3_nt: TGTGCCAGCAGTTCCAGCACCCGAGGGGGAAACGCGAACACCGGGGAGCTGTTTTTT; cdr3_aa: CASSSSTRGGNANTGELFF
j_call: TRBJ2-5; d_call: -; clone_size: -; v_call: TRBV11-2; cdr3_nt: TGTGCCAGCAGCTTAGGGGAAAAAGAGACCCAGTACTTC; cdr3_aa: CASSLGEKETQYF
j_call: TRBJ1-3; d_call: TRBD1; clone_size: few; v_call: TRBV2; cdr3_nt: TGTGCCAGCACCTGGCACCGGGACAGGGGTGGAAACACCATATATTTT; cdr3_aa: CASTWHRDRGGNTIYF
j_call: TRBJ2-1; d_call: -; clone_size: -; v_call: TRBV5-1; cdr3_nt: TGCGCCAGCAAGTTGGAGACAGTCTACAATGAGCAGTTCTTC; cdr3_aa: CASKLETVYNEQFF
j_call: TRBJ1-5; d_call: -; clone_size: -; v_call: TRBV2; cdr3_nt: TGTGCCAGCACCGGACAGTATAGCAATCAGCCCCAGCATTTT; cdr3_aa: CASTGQYSNQPQHF